Sequencing of this T cell receptor (beta chain) was carried out in a study of blood T cells in healthy people across ages. Study findings and constraints: Older age coincided with a roughly linear decline in TCR beta diversity per million T cells.

Between the trimmed V and J ends, which lost 0 bases and 0 bases, there was a span of 9 bases. This CDR3 is built from 14 residues. CDR1 DFQATT and CDR2 SNEGSKA come from the germline V gene (reference sequence). A second PCR of roughly 7 to 11 cycles used a sample-barcoded 5' primer and a J-beta primer mix. The authors tagged each cDNA molecule using a template-switch adaptor with 12 random nucleotides. At least 2.5 million CDR3-containing paired-end reads were obtained per sample. A single record per CDR3 protein comes from TCRdb applying MiXCR to the 5' RACE reads. The repertoire holds approximately 820,000 distinct CDR3 sequences, with around 43% as singletons. Of note for this clonotype: Its antigen remains unknown.

Individuals who donated were healthy Caucasians from Russia aged about 6 to 90. This chain joins TRBV20-1 and TRBJ2-7; tentatively, D is TRBD1 (5 bases). The origin of this receptor is a man aged 60 to 69 in good health. The sample consisted of blood. The CDR3 DNA is TGCAGTGCTAGAGATCGACAGACCTCCTACGAGCAGTACTTC. It codes for CSARDRQTSYEQYF.